What follows are 29 T cell receptor beta chains derived from one specimen sequenced in a study of shared clonotypes between healthy human individuals. Positive CCR7 selection of CD45RO-negative cells yielded the naive CD8 cells, and terminally differentiated effector memory CD45RA+ cells were excluded. The repertoire was sequenced with immunoSEQ multiplex PCR; TCRdb's copy has only in-frame clones and lacks some. Of 500,000 to 700,000 clones listed, 85% to 95% are singletons. The sample taken for sequencing was naive CD8+ T cells sorted from blood. The receptors here all came from a woman under 40 in good health.

As DNA, the CDR3 is TGTGCCAGCAGCTTTGGGGGGCTCACAGATACGCAGTATTTT. This translates into CASSFGGLTDTQYF. The V gene is TRBV13, the J gene TRBJ2-3; D tentatively fits TRBD1 or TRBD2 (6 bases each). CDR3 length equals 14 residues. Trimming cost V 3 bases and J 2 bases, with 9 bases left between them. Germline CDR1 PRHDT, CDR2 FYEKMQ (reference sequence).

V is TRBV9 and J is TRBJ2-7; possibly TRBD2 for D (6 bases). The V and J ends lost 0 bases and 3 bases respectively, with 10 bases between them. The CDR3 is 14 amino acids. Germline CDR1 SGDLS, CDR2 YYNGEE. This chain's CDR3 is CASSVGPGVYEQYF. CDR3 DNA sequence: TGTGCCAGCAGCGTAGGCCCGGGAGTCTACGAGCAGTACTTC.

CDR3 coding DNA: TGTGCCAGCAGTTACGGGGTTCCGTCAGATACGCAGTATTTT. Protein: CASSYGVPSDTQYF. This chain connects TRBV6-5 to TRBJ2-3; D is unclear. V dropped 2 bases and J dropped 4 bases, with 10 bases sitting between them. The CDR3 sequence is 14 residues long. CDR1 and CDR2 from the germline V gene are MNHEY and SVGAGI.

The chain carries TRBV30 and TRBJ2-5; TRBD2 agrees at 9 bases. The end of the DNA is better explained by TRBJ2-7, so the J call may be wrong. The CDR3 covers 16 residues. Germline CDR1 is GTSNPN and CDR2 is SVGIG (reference sequence). This CDR3 is CAWSPLRLAGSYEQYF. The DNA for the CDR3 is TGTGCCTGGAGCCCCCTCAGGCTAGCGGGGTCCTACGAGCAGTACTTC.

V and J are TRBV27 and TRBJ2-3; TRBD2 matches 11 bases. V gave up 6 bases and J gave up 5 bases; unmatched junction bases: 7. The CDR3 sequence is 15 residues long. Germline V gives CDR1 MNHEY, CDR2 SMNVEV (reference sequence). The CDR3 DNA is TGTGCCAGCAGGAGCGGGACTAGCGGAGGAGATACGCAGTATTTT. Protein sequence: CASRSGTSGGDTQYF.

The V and J genes are TRBV27 and TRBJ2-1; no clear D gene. Germline V CDR1 and CDR2: MNHEY, SMNVEV (reference sequence). Trimming stripped 1 base from V and 9 bases from J, with 16 bases between. The CDR3 has 15 amino acids. In nucleotides, the CDR3 is TGTGCCAGCAGTTTATTGTCGGGCTCCCCGGGTGAGCAGTTCTTC. This codes for CASSLLSGSPGEQFF.

The chain links TRBV15 to TRBJ2-3; TRBD2 agrees at 7 bases. After removal of 5 bases from V and 3 bases from J, the junction contained 8 bases not matched to a gene. The CDR3 spans 15 residues. Germline lookup yields CDR1 LNHNV and CDR2 YYDKDF (reference sequence). The CDR3: CATSGSSGYTDTQYF. As DNA, the CDR3 is TGTGCCACCAGCGGCTCTAGCGGCTATACAGATACGCAGTATTTT.

The V gene is TRBV28, the J gene TRBJ2-3; D remains ambiguous. With 8 bases removed from V and 2 bases from J, the gap between germline ends came to 17 bases. The CDR3 loop spans 15 amino acids. Germline CDR1 reads MDHEN; CDR2 reads SYDVKM. DNA for the CDR3: TGTGCCAGCTCATTGCGAGAGGACCCCACAGATACGCAGTATTTT. Amino acid sequence: CASSLREDPTDTQYF.

The chain couples TRBV6-4 to TRBJ1-3, with TRBD1 matching 7 bases. V shed 6 bases and J 6 bases; nucleotides not matched to a gene: 8. CDR3 length: 14 residues. CDR1 and CDR2 from the germline V gene are MRHNA and SNTAGT. In nucleotides, the CDR3 is TGTGCCAGCAGGGACACCGACAGGGCAAACACCATATATTTT. Translation gives CASRDTDRANTIYF.

The chain combines TRBV30 with TRBJ2-1; no definite D call. Germline CDR1 GTSNPN, CDR2 SVGIG (reference sequence). With 2 bases removed from V and 8 bases from J, the gap between germline ends came to 10 bases. The CDR3 is made up of 12 amino acids. CDR3 amino acids: CAWSPTVHEQFF. CDR3 DNA sequence: TGTGCCTGGAGTCCAACAGTACATGAGCAGTTCTTC.

This chain joins TRBV7-9 and TRBJ2-3; 9 nucleotides align to TRBD2. V shed 5 bases and J 5 bases; nucleotides not matched to a gene: 17. The CDR3 contains 18 residues. Germline CDR1 is SEHNR and CDR2 is FQNEAQ (reference sequence). For the CDR3, the DNA is TGTGCCAGCAGCCCCCCCCGGGTGGGTAGCGGGAGTAGAGATACGCAGTATTTT. This translates into CASSPPRVGSGSRDTQYF.

This chain's CDR3 is CASRSFTDTQYF. CDR3 bases: TGTGCCAGCAGAAGCTTCACAGATACGCAGTATTTT. The chain links TRBV6-6 to TRBJ2-3; D is ambiguous. The CDR3 extends over 12 amino acids. Germline values: CDR1 MNHNY, CDR2 SVGAGI (reference sequence). The V end was cut by 6 bases, the J end by 2 bases, with 6 bases between.

The chain links TRBV2 to TRBJ2-1, with 9 positions matching TRBD1. Trimming cost V 6 bases and J 5 bases; bases outside gene matches: 8. The CDR3 contains 15 residues. The germline V gene encodes CDR1 SNHLY and CDR2 FYNNEI. The CDR3 DNA follows: TGTGCCAGCAGGGCCGGGACAGGGAGAAACAATGAGCAGTTCTTC. This gives the protein CASRAGTGRNNEQFF.

This chain links TRBV4-1 with TRBJ2-7; 10 bases line up with TRBD2. Per germline, CDR1 MGHRA and CDR2 YSYEKL. There are 15 residues in the CDR3. V lost 4 bases to trimming and J lost 5 bases; unmatched junction nucleotides: 8. The CDR3 loop reads CASSPRRLAGDEQYF. DNA of the CDR3: TGCGCCAGCAGCCCTCGACGGCTAGCGGGAGACGAGCAGTACTTC.

The J gene is TRBJ2-3, the V gene TRBV7-8; 8 bases are a match to TRBD2. CDR3 length: 14 amino acids. Germline lookup yields CDR1 SGHVS and CDR2 FQNEAQ. The J segment lost 4 bases and the V segment lost 7 bases, leaving 7 bases of the junction unmatched. The DNA of the CDR3 is TGTGCCAGCACCGGGAGGGGGGCCGCAGATACGCAGTATTTT. Encoded protein: CASTGRGAADTQYF.

The chain uses TRBV19 and TRBJ1-5; a possible D gene is TRBD1 (5 bases). The ends were cut back, 5 bases at V and 3 bases at J, with 14 bases in the middle. This CDR3 comprises 15 residues. The germline V gene encodes CDR1 LNHDA and CDR2 SQIVND (reference sequence). The CDR3 region has the DNA TGTGCCAGTAGTTTGTACCGGGGGTACAATCAGCCCCAGCATTTT. Protein sequence: CASSLYRGYNQPQHF.

The gene calls are TRBV11-2 and TRBJ2-3, with D possibly being TRBD1 (5 bases). Germline CDR1 is SGHAT and CDR2 is FQNNGV. Trimming shortened V by 6 bases and J by 3 bases, and 13 bases separated the two germline ends. CDR3 length equals 14 residues. CDR3 nucleotides: TGTGCCAGCAGTAGGGGCTACGCTACAGATACGCAGTATTTT. Translated, it gives CASSRGYATDTQYF.

J is TRBJ2-7 and V is TRBV27; D is ambiguous. Trimming removed 0 bases from V and 6 bases from J, with 9 bases in between. The length of the CDR3 is 13 residues. CDR1 and CDR2 from the germline V gene are MNHEY and SMNVEV (reference sequence). The CDR3 loop is CASSLSREVEQYF. In DNA, the CDR3 is TGTGCCAGCAGTTTATCCCGCGAGGTCGAGCAGTACTTC.

This chain joins TRBV5-6 and TRBJ2-2; no clear D gene. The CDR3 runs to 14 residues. V was trimmed by 3 bases and J by 5 bases, leaving 11 bases between them. Germline V lookup: CDR1 SGHDT, CDR2 YYEEEE. CDR3 region: CASSSSWGTGELFF. The DNA of the CDR3 is TGTGCCAGCAGCTCCTCCTGGGGAACCGGGGAGCTGTTTTTT.

This clone has just one count. J is TRBJ1-1 and V is TRBV6-4; D unresolved. CDR1 and CDR2 from the germline V gene are MRHNA and SNTAGT. Deletions cut 2 bases from V and 0 bases from J, with 4 bases between. The CDR3 loop spans 13 amino acids. The CDR3, as DNA: TGTGCCAGCAGTGACACAGTGAACACTGAAGCTTTCTTT. This sequence encodes CASSDTVNTEAFF.

V gene TRBV5-4 combines with J gene TRBJ1-2; unclear D gene. V was cut by 4 bases and J by 3 bases, with 7 bases left in between. The CDR3 is 12 residues long. CDR1 and CDR2 from the germline V gene are SGHNT and YYREEE (reference sequence). CDR3 amino acids: CASSLTDYGYTF. CDR3 nucleotides: TGTGCCAGCAGCCTGACGGACTATGGCTACACCTTC. Complete variable domain (other parts from reference TRBV5-4 and TRBJ1-2): ETGVTQSPTHLIKTRGQQVTLRCSSQSGHNTVSWYQQALGQGPQFIFQYYREEENGRGNFPPRFSGLQFPNYSSELNVNALELDDSALYLCASSLTDYGYTFGSGTRLTVV.

The V gene is TRBV5-6, the J gene TRBJ2-5; no definite D call. The DNA end favors TRBJ2-7, so the J call may be wrong. From germline, CDR1 is SGHDT and CDR2 YYEEEE. The CDR3 totals 12 residues. The chain's CDR3 is CASSLSPTEQYF. The CDR3 DNA reads as TGTGCCAGCAGCCTATCCCCCACCGAGCAGTACTTC.

The chain joins TRBV6-5 to TRBJ1-1; D gene ambiguous. The CDR3 consists of 13 residues. V gave up 5 bases and J gave up 1 base, with 8 bases separating them. Germline V CDR1 and CDR2: MNHEY, SVGAGI. The CDR3 loop is CASSLGRNTEAFF. The DNA for the CDR3 is TGTGCCAGCAGTCTAGGAAGGAACACTGAAGCTTTCTTT.

The chain has TRBV29-1 and TRBJ2-5, with no clear D. CDR1 and CDR2 (germline): SQVTM, ANQGSEA. CDR3 size: 14 residues. V lost 5 bases and J lost 2, with 15 bases in between. Here the CDR3 DNA reads TGCAGCGTTCCCCTGAGCCCGTTGCAAGAGACCCAGTACTTC. It encodes CSVPLSPLQETQYF.

The chain uses TRBV5-4 and TRBJ2-5, with D unclear. The better agreement between TRBJ2-7 and the DNA end casts doubt on the J call. From germline, CDR1 is SGHNT and CDR2 YYREEE (reference sequence). The CDR3 contains 13 residues. The DNA for the CDR3 is TGTGCCAGCAGCTTGGGAGGAATTTACGAGCAGTACTTC. Its translation: CASSLGGIYEQYF.

This sequence joins TRBV27 and TRBJ1-2; D is undetermined. This CDR3 has 14 residues. CDR1 MNHEY and CDR2 SMNVEV come from the germline V gene (reference sequence). The V end was cut by 5 bases, the J end by 4 bases, with 14 bases between. The DNA for the CDR3 is TGTGCCAGCAGTCCCACCCGGAATGTCTATGGCTACACCTTC. This sequence encodes CASSPTRNVYGYTF.

In the case of this clone: Other DNA sequences in the same sample also yield this CDR3. The rearrangement joins TRBV5-4 to TRBJ2-7, with D possibly being TRBD1 (6 bases). V lost 0 bases and J lost 0, with 7 bases in between. The CDR3 spans 14 residues. From germline, CDR1 is SGHNT and CDR2 YYREEE (reference sequence). The CDR3 nucleotides read TGTGCCAGCAGCTTGGGGGACAACTCCTACGAGCAGTACTTC. Translating it yields CASSLGDNSYEQYF. The whole variable domain, remainder taken from reference TRBV5-4 and TRBJ2-7, is ETGVTQSPTHLIKTRGQQVTLRCSSQSGHNTVSWYQQALGQGPQFIFQYYREEENGRGNFPPRFSGLQFPNYSSELNVNALELDDSALYLCASSLGDNSYEQYFGPGTRLTVT.

The chain uses TRBV28 and TRBJ2-1; TRBD1 agrees at 9 bases. This CDR3 is 17 amino acids long. The J segment lost 3 bases and the V segment lost 4 bases, leaving 10 bases of the junction unmatched. Germline values: CDR1 MDHEN, CDR2 SYDVKM. CDR3 loop: CASSWGRGQGNYNEQFF. The CDR3 DNA reads as TGTGCCAGCAGTTGGGGGAGGGGACAGGGTAACTACAATGAGCAGTTCTTC.

V usage is TRBV27 and J usage is TRBJ2-7; 10 bases map to TRBD1. The trim removed 5 bases at V and 4 bases at J, leaving 8 bases unmatched. CDR1 and CDR2 from the germline V gene are MNHEY and SMNVEV (reference sequence). CDR3 length equals 15 residues. The CDR3 spells CASSPLRDRGYEQYF. The DNA of the CDR3 is TGTGCCAGCAGTCCCCTCCGGGACAGGGGTTACGAGCAGTACTTC.